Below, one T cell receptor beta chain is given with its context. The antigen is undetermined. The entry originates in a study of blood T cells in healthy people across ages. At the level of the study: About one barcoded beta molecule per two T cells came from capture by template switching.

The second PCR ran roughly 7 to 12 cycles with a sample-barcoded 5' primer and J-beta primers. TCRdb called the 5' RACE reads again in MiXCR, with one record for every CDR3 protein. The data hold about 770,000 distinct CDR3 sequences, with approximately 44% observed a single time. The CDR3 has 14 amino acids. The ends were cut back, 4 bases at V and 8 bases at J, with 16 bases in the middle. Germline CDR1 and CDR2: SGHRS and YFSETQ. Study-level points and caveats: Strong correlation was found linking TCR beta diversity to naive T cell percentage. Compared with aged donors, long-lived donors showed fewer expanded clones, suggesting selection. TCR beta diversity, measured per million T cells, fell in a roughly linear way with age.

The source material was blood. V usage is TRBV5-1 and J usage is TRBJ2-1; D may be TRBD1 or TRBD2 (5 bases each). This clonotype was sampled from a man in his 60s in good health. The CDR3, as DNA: TGCGCCAGCAGCCAGGGACCGAATCCCTATGAGCAGTTCTTC. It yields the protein CASSQGPNPYEQFF. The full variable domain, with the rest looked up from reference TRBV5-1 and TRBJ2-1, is KAGVTQTPRYLIKTRGQQVTLSCSPISGHRSVSWYQQTPGQGLQFLFEYFSETQRNKGNFPGRFSGRQFSNSRSEMNVSTLELGDSALYLCASSQGPNPYEQFFGPGTRLTVL.